The 20 T cell receptor beta chains reported below all come from one sample, sequenced in a study of Graves' ophthalmopathy and Graves' hyperthyroidism. Amplification of the TCR beta CDR3 regions used RNA transcripts (as template). The authors performed first-round RT-PCR with HTBI primers and then a second-round multiplex PCR. One entry per CDR3 protein results from TCRdb running MiXCR on the multiplex PCR reads. The top ten clones hold 9.5% to 10% of a sample with about 480,000 distinct CDR3 sequences, about 15% of them seen once. The sample was blood. The origin of the receptors is a woman aged 30 to 39 with Graves' ophthalmopathy.

The sample holds many counts of this clonotype. The CDR3 DNA sequence: TGTGCCAGCAGACTGCCGGGCAGGTTAACCTATGGCTACACCTTC. Amino acids: CASRLPGRLTYGYTF. The chain has TRBV6-2 or TRBV6-3 and TRBJ1-2; D unclear. Trimming stripped 6 bases from V and 4 bases from J, with 18 bases between. Germline values: CDR1 MNHEY, CDR2 SVGEGT. This CDR3 spans 15 amino acids.

The rearrangement uses TRBV15 and TRBJ2-5; 9 bases fit TRBD2. Germline V lookup: CDR1 LNHNV, CDR2 YYDKDF (reference sequence). The CDR3 runs 15 residues. The junction had 4 bases not matched to a gene; V was cut back by 0 bases and J by 5 bases. The DNA for the CDR3 is TGTGCCACCAGCAGAGAGGGACTAGCTTCCGAGACCCAGTACTTC. Translating it yields CATSREGLASETQYF.

This clonotype was recorded at least ten times. The chain is built from TRBV7-8 and TRBJ1-1, with 7 positions matching TRBD1. The trim removed 0 bases at V and 0 bases at J, leaving 4 bases unmatched. The germline V gene encodes CDR1 SGHVS and CDR2 FQNEAQ. The CDR3 has 16 residues. CDR3 DNA sequence: TGTGCCAGCAGCTTAGCTCGACAGGGTATGAACACTGAAGCTTTCTTT. Protein product: CASSLARQGMNTEAFF.

In this sample, this clonotype turned up many times. The V call is TRBV6-1, the J call TRBJ1-1, with 11 bases aligning to TRBD1. CDR3 length: 16 residues. CDR1 is MNHNS and CDR2 is SASEGT in the germline V gene. With V trimmed by 6 bases and J by 5 bases, 11 bases remained unmatched. The CDR3 reads CASSSGQGARWTEAFF. CDR3 sequence (DNA): TGTGCCAGCAGCTCCGGACAGGGGGCGCGATGGACTGAAGCTTTCTTT.

This clonotype showed up just a few times. The chain joins TRBV20-1 to TRBJ2-5; D uncertain. Between the trimmed V and J ends, which lost 3 bases and 1 base, there was a span of 6 bases. CDR1 and CDR2 from the germline V gene are DFQATT and SNEGSKA (reference sequence). The CDR3 contains 12 residues. In DNA, the CDR3 is TGCAGTGCTAGCACTATCCAAGAGACCCAGTACTTC. Translated: CSASTIQETQYF.

The rearrangement uses TRBV6-1 and TRBJ1-2; D perhaps matches TRBD1 (5 bases). The CDR3 consists of 15 residues. V was shortened by 2 bases and J by 3 bases, with 13 bases between the two germline ends. Germline CDR1 reads MNHNS; CDR2 reads SASEGT. The CDR3 DNA reads as TGTGCCAGCAGTGAATATCAGGGAATGTACTATGGCTACACCTTC. Protein: CASSEYQGMYYGYTF.

This clonotype was counted between two and nine times. Being one base from a much bigger clone, this may be a read error. The rearrangement joins TRBV4-1 to TRBJ1-1; the D gene is possibly TRBD1 (5 bases). CDR1 MGHRA and CDR2 YSYEKL come from the germline V gene. The CDR3 runs to 14 residues. The CDR3 loop reads CASSPGPTVSEACF. In DNA form, the CDR3 reads TGCGCCAGCAGCCCGGGACCGACCGTATCTGAAGCTTGCTTT.

This clonotype was recorded at least ten times. The rearrangement uses TRBV28 and TRBJ2-7; D is uncertain. Trimming shortened V by 4 bases and J by 5 bases, and 9 bases separated the two germline ends. The CDR3 is 12 amino acids. Germline lookup yields CDR1 MDHEN and CDR2 SYDVKM. The CDR3 nucleotides are TGTGCCAGCAGTTCTAGTACGCACGAGCAGTACTTC. Translating gives CASSSSTHEQYF.

As regards this clonotype: A much larger clone lies a single base off, so this may be a read error. The CDR3 does not close with the conserved phenylalanine or tryptophan, likely indicating a read error. This chain joins TRBV6-2 or TRBV6-3 and TRBJ1-3; TRBD1 might be the D (6 bases). This CDR3 region has 17 residues. V was shortened by 5 bases and J by 2 bases, with 19 bases between the two germline ends. The germline V gene encodes CDR1 MNHEY and CDR2 SVGEGT. The CDR3 region is CASSHQKVGAAGNTIYL. The CDR3 DNA sequence: TGTGCCAGCAGTCACCAGAAGGTGGGGGCCGCTGGAAACACCATATATCTT.

This clonotype was observed at least ten times. The chain employs TRBV30 and TRBJ2-2, with 7 positions matching TRBD2. CDR1 and CDR2 from the germline V gene are GTSNPN and SVGIG (reference sequence). CDR3 size: 15 residues. V was clipped by 4 bases and J by 4 bases; unmatched bases: 9. In DNA, the CDR3 is TGTGCCTGGAACGGCGGGAGCTTATTCACCGGGGAGCTGTTTTTT. Translated: CAWNGGSLFTGELFF.

J is TRBJ1-1 and V is TRBV28; D is undetermined. The CDR3 length is 11 residues. Germline V lookup: CDR1 MDHEN, CDR2 SYDVKM. The V and J ends lost 11 bases and 1 base respectively, with 8 bases between them. CDR3 in amino acids: CARSENTEAFF. In DNA, the CDR3 is TGTGCCCGATCGGAGAACACTGAAGCTTTCTTT.

This clonotype was seen at least ten times. The chain has TRBV28 and TRBJ1-2; D not resolved. The CDR3 loop spans 13 amino acids. Trimming left V 1 base short and J 2 bases short, with 5 bases between. Germline V gene sequence: CDR1 MDHEN, CDR2 SYDVKM. As DNA, the CDR3 is TGTGCCAGCAGTTTATCAGTCAACTATGGCTACACCTTC. Translating gives CASSLSVNYGYTF.

The chain recombines TRBV12-5 with TRBJ1-5; D is perhaps TRBD1 (5 bases). This CDR3 is built from 14 residues. With 7 bases removed from V and 1 base from J, the gap between germline ends came to 11 bases. CDR1 and CDR2 from the germline V gene are LGHNT and FRNRAP. This CDR3 is CASAAGPSNQPQHF. The DNA of the CDR3 is TGTGCTAGTGCAGCGGGACCAAGCAATCAGCCCCAGCATTTT.

This clonotype was counted a few times. The chain carries TRBV19 and TRBJ2-2; D is perhaps TRBD2 (5 bases). Germline lookup yields CDR1 LNHDA and CDR2 SQIVND (reference sequence). The CDR3 contains 16 residues. V was clipped by 3 bases and J by 4 bases, with 15 bases between them. The CDR3 protein is CASSIPGFGSTGELFF. CDR3 in DNA: TGTGCCAGTAGTATTCCGGGATTCGGTAGCACCGGGGAGCTGTTTTTT.

This clonotype was counted many times. The rearrangement links TRBV6-5 to TRBJ1-1; D uncertain. V was pared by 7 bases and J by 4 bases, with 13 bases between. The CDR3 runs to 13 residues. Germline values: CDR1 MNHEY, CDR2 SVGAGI. CDR3 in DNA: TGTGCCAGCATTACGGGGTATGGCACTGAAGCTTTCTTT. Amino acid sequence: CASITGYGTEAFF.

Ten or more counts support this clonotype. The chain joins TRBV11-2 to TRBJ1-1; 8 bases are a match to TRBD1. From germline, CDR1 is SGHAT and CDR2 FQNNGV. The V segment lost 4 bases and the J segment 3 bases; nucleotides outside the gene matches: 7. The CDR3 is made up of 15 amino acids. The CDR3 DNA sequence: TGTGCCAGCAGCTCAGGGGGCGGCGCGTACACTGAAGCTTTCTTT. This codes for CASSSGGGAYTEAFF.

This clonotype was recorded at least ten times. Germline is not matched at one junction end, which may reflect a read error. The chain has TRBV5-1 and TRBJ2-5; the D gene is possibly TRBD1 (5 bases). The CDR3 is 15 amino acids. Per the germline V gene, CDR1 is SGHRS and CDR2 is YFSETQ. CDR3 sequence: CAGSWQTEYQETQYF. The CDR3 nucleotides are TGCGCCGGCAGCTGGCAGACAGAGTACCAAGAGACCCAGTACTTC.

This clonotype was observed at least ten times. The V and J genes are TRBV5-1 and TRBJ1-1, with D possibly TRBD1 on 5 matching bases. The CDR3 runs 16 residues. V gave up 0 bases and J gave up 5 bases, with 17 bases separating them. Germline CDR1 reads SGHRS; CDR2 reads YFSETQ. As DNA, the CDR3 is TGCGCCAGCAGCTTGGGCGGGACTGGGGCCAGAACTGAAGCTTTCTTT. This sequence encodes CASSLGGTGARTEAFF.

This clonotype has at least ten counts. This sequence joins TRBV27 and TRBJ1-1; 7 nucleotides line up with TRBD1. Unmatched junction bases numbered 7, after V lost 5 bases and J lost 1 base. This CDR3 has 15 amino acids. The V gene's germline CDR1 is MNHEY and CDR2 SMNVEV (reference sequence). CDR3 nucleotides: TGTGCCAGCAGTCCCCCGGGACAGAAGAACACTGAAGCTTTCTTT. Translated: CASSPPGQKNTEAFF.

The sample holds many counts of this clonotype. V gene TRBV6-5 combines with J gene TRBJ2-3; D is possibly TRBD1 (6 bases). Germline assignment: CDR1 MNHEY and CDR2 SVGAGI. The CDR3 consists of 13 residues. V lost 4 bases, J lost 1 base, and 6 bases lay in between. The CDR3 protein is CASSSGGTDTQYF. CDR3 nucleotide sequence: TGTGCCAGCAGTTCAGGGGGCACAGATACGCAGTATTTT.